What follows describes a single TCR beta chain. Its antigen is not identified. CDR3 length: 18 residues. Germline V gene data show CDR1 as MNHNS and CDR2 as SASEGT. With 6 bases removed from V and 1 base from J, the gap between germline ends came to 21 bases. These data belong to a study of T cells in Graves' hyperthyroidism and ophthalmopathy. General study results and limits: Model output signaled ophthalmopathy a median 6.5 months ahead of onset.

TCR beta CDR3 sequences were amplified from RNA transcripts. When the TCR CDR3 underwent first-round RT-PCR, the HTBI primer set was used. A single record per CDR3 protein comes from TCRdb applying MiXCR to the multiplex PCR reads. The sample gives some 370,000 distinct CDR3 sequences, about a sixth of which show up once; 30% to 35% is in the top ten. The sample, blood from the first hyperthyroidism diagnosis, precedes any ophthalmopathy symptoms. The sequenced sample consisted of blood. The sequence was obtained from a woman aged 25 to 45 with Graves' hyperthyroidism that later progressed to Graves' ophthalmopathy. This chain links TRBV6-1 with TRBJ2-2; possible D gene TRBD2, 6 bases. The CDR3 nucleotides are TGTGCCAGCAGGGAACGGTGGGGGGACCTACTGAACACCGGGGAGCTGTTTTTT. Translated: CASRERWGDLLNTGELFF.